The present entry profiles one T cell receptor (beta chain) with its context. Its antigen remains unidentified. No much larger clonotype is one base removed from it; base qualities were not supplied. Library prep was done by the immunoSEQ multiplex PCR assay. For the multiplex PCR, a mixture combining 60 forward primers for TCR Vbeta segments and 13 reverse primers for TCR Jbeta segments was used. The CDR3 region of rearranged TCR beta genes was amplified from genomic DNA with a multiplex PCR assay. On the Illumina HiSeq System, the amplified TCR beta libraries were sequenced as 87-base-pair reads. The original methods were these. In a later analysis, tens of millions of unique TCR beta chains were counted across the 500 to 850 repertoires, and around 10 million of these chains were shared by at least two donors. Raw reads were error-corrected and collapsed into unique sequences with a nearest-neighbor algorithm that merged closely related sequences to remove PCR and sequencing errors. CDR3 sequences were aligned to IMGT reference sequences to assign V, D and J gene segments. For a sequence to be retained, at least a six-nucleotide match to both a V gene segment and a J gene segment was required. A rearrangement was called productive if the CDR3 had no stop codons and remained in frame with V and J, and every other rearrangement was called non-productive. Following IMGT convention, CDR3 was defined as the stretch from the second conserved V-encoded cysteine up to the conserved J-encoded phenylalanine. In an earlier analysis of approximately 590 of the donors, sequences lacking an unambiguous match to a single V gene segment were excluded. An earlier analysis of a few hundred of the donors classified V segments as functional when productive rearrangements were above 56.7% and as segregating when the standard deviation between donors was above 5%. A statistical classification framework was built for diagnosing cytomegalovirus status from the catalog of TCR beta chain sequences. V and J gene assignment, in a later analysis, came from comparing TCR nucleotide sequences with IMGT/GENE-DB human TR gene sequences. A later analysis assigned CDR3 sequences and most-parsimonious VDJ recombination scenarios with the TCRdist pipeline. In a later analysis, every TCR beta chain was defined by the combination of its CDR3 amino acid sequence and its V-gene family, and reads without a unique V-gene family were dropped. As a way to deal with suspected cross-contamination and a sequencing artifact, a later analysis dropped under 600 nucleotide sequences that were highly shared and had low generation probability. In a later analysis, a clonal expansion index was calculated for each public chain from normalized within-repertoire ranks of inferred template counts. In a later analysis, generation probabilities were computed with a VDJ recombination model fitted to out-of-frame rearrangements, and the resulting probabilities were checked against IGoR. Hypergeometric tests were used in a later analysis to score TCR-TCR, TCR-HLA and TCR-CMV co-occurrence, with a repertoire-size bias correction applied to the TCR pairs. False discovery rates were estimated in a later analysis by permuting HLA or CMV assignments 20 times. A later analysis grouped co-occurring TCRs with DBSCAN, adding TCRdist sequence similarity when clustering within HLA-allele-positive subsets. Co-occurrence clustering excluded repertoires with fewer than 30,000 or more than 120,000 public chains, plus five with anomalous nucleotide sharing. TCRdb limited this immuneACCESS table to in-frame rearrangements with V and J called. A share of clones is missing; checked studies link under half to unresolved V genes, and the rest is unexplained. The V and J calls and clone size were taken over from that table, and D and trimming were inferred from the DNA. Counted in this sample were around 150,000 clones; approximately 75% of them appeared once. The top ten clonotypes cover more than 2% of the sample.

These data are taken from a study of cytomegalovirus exposure and HLA in healthy donors (dated by TCRdb to about 2017). Study-level background: An earlier analysis of several hundred of the donors reported 276 Gb of sequence data and some 100 million unique TCR beta sequences from about 179 million T cells. Roughly 5 DR-DQ haplotypes were handled as single units for association and clustering because linkage in the cohort was strong. Of the approximately 400 genotyped donors, less than 90% were placed in the genetic ancestry cluster associated with self-reported Caucasian donors. The number of typed donors differed by locus: about 629-640 for A, B, C, DRB1 and DQB1; some 540 for DQA1; approximately 600 for DPA1; and about 450 for DPB1. The study used immunosequencing to profile the T cell repertoires of hundreds of subjects and linked those repertoires to cytomegalovirus serostatus. Every repertoire in the discovery cohort had been generated on one and the same sequencing platform. On average, roughly 250,000 unique TCR beta nucleotide sequences were sequenced per donor among fewer than 500 genotyped donors of the cohort, with around 19% of those sequences being non-productive. An earlier analysis of around 580 of the donors used high-throughput TCR beta sequencing to judge whether each TCR beta V gene segment behaved as functional or pseudogenic. An early release covering approximately 600 HLA-typed donors comprised roughly 300 gigabases of sequencing data and tens of millions of unique TCR sequences. HLA typing included class I and class II loci at four-digit resolution. The study aimed to test whether cataloging public T cell receptors could reveal signatures of past pathogen exposure. In addition to the first cohort of hundreds of subjects, a separate validation cohort of 120 different subjects was used. To predict cytomegalovirus infection status, the study brought together high-throughput TCR immunosequencing, statistical association of individual TCRs with disease status, and machine learning. Donor age, sex, ethnicity and CMV serostatus were compiled together with the repertoire data. In the later analysis, no new phenotypic data were used to find candidate immune exposures; instead, reliance was placed on TCR beta sequences and their occurrence across donors. A later genetic analysis used genome-wide SNP genotypes for about three fifths of the 666 donors, treating that subset as a discovery cohort. A later analysis re-examined previously published TCR beta repertoires from just over 650 donors and added high-resolution HLA genotyping to investigate patterns of TCR occurrence. What the study reported, not specific to this receptor: Compared with the 666-donor mean, donors in an Asian-associated ancestry cluster had fewer N-insertions in productive TCRs, according to a later genetic analysis. A later analysis reported that several top co-occurrence clusters appeared linked to parvovirus B19, influenza, CMV and Epstein-Barr virus. Some IMGT-functional V segments, including TRBV6-2 and TRBV6-3, could not be told apart with the 87-base-pair reads, so those segments were excluded. An association between a missense DCLRE1C variant and V-gene and J-gene trimming of TCR beta chains was found in a later genetic analysis and replicated in an independent cohort. The cohort was sequenced for TCR beta chains only, and without alpha or paired-chain data the features that could be detected were limited. In a later analysis, over 15,000 TCR beta sequences were associated with specific HLA alleles at a false discovery rate of 0.05. The presence/absence analyses assumed that sequencing depth was roughly uniform across donors, and that assumption may not be true. Because counts were too low, roughly 17 rarely observed V segments, including chromosome 9 orphons, were left out of the earlier analysis of about 500 of the donors. A group of highly shared sequence variants was considered likely to be a technical artifact of the sequencing pipeline. In an earlier analysis of a few hundred of the donors, most TCR beta V segments were observed in productive rearrangements about 87% or about 30% of the time, broadly matching IMGT annotations. The authors suggested that the approach could potentially be extended to other disease states and immunological phenotypes. Linkage disequilibrium might explain the correlated functional status among segregating V segments, but an unknown experimental factor could not be excluded. A few of the identified cytomegalovirus-associated TCR beta chains were confirmed in vitro to be specific for cytomegalovirus antigens. Most CMV-associated TCR beta chains appeared to be HLA-restricted in a later analysis, and the HLA associations seemed to be driven largely by CMV exposure. Across donors, most TCR sequences were observed very rarely, whereas some public TCRs were present in many individuals. A later analysis found that TCR association rates varied across HLA loci, with DRB1 alleles showing the most associated TCRs and HLA-C alleles the fewest. Immune exposure information for the cohort was limited to CMV serostatus. The classifier was reported to diagnose cytomegalovirus status with high specificity and sensitivity in both the original cohort and the validation cohort. Strong co-occurrence of HLA alleles, especially DR and DQ, made assigning TCR associations to individual alleles difficult. A total of fewer than 200 TCR beta chains were listed by the study as associated with cytomegalovirus. A further reported finding was that TCR beta sequences accurately predicted the HLA-A and HLA-B alleles for most subjects in the first cohort. Because HLA typing was unavailable for some donors at each locus, only the typed subset was used in association tests. In a later analysis, HLA-associated TCR beta chains were found to be more clonally expanded and to have lower generation probabilities than equally common non-associated chains.

Taken from the germline V gene, the CDR1 and CDR2 loops are KGHSH and LQKENI. The junction carries 12 bases between V and J, which are trimmed by 3 bases and 13 bases respectively. The CDR3 measures 12 amino acids from cysteine to phenylalanine. The retained sequence is limited to the CDR3, 36 bases, with the frame set at the first base. In total, roughly 710 healthy bone marrow donors made up the cohort. All cohort members were sampled while nominally healthy, although unrecorded immune exposures were likely present. The donor was CMV seropositive and was included in the group of 290 or so seropositive cohort members. Every donor gave a peripheral blood sample, and the peripheral blood mononuclear cells from that sample were used for TCR beta sequencing. Genomic DNA extraction from the blood cell samples was performed with the Qiagen DNeasy Blood Extraction Kit.

The receptor chain draws on TRBV18 and TRBJ2-2, with TRBD2 as a weak D call on 5 bases. Sequences were obtained from PBMCs. The receptor's source is a man aged 50 to 59 in good health and CMV-seropositive. The nucleotide sequence is TGTGCCAGCTCACCCGCCGAGGGTGGGCTGTTTTTT. Its protein product is CASSPAEGGLFF.